A selection of T cell receptor beta chains follows, all from one sample in a study of blood T cell repertoires in COVID-19. Data came from immunoSEQ multiplex PCR; TCRdb stores just in-frame clones and leaves some out. The table records 200,000 to 250,000 clones, about 89% of them present only once. Sequenced material: PBMCs or T cells enriched from blood (not recorded which). The receptors derive from a woman aged 25-40 years who had recovered from COVID-19. The CDR3 runs from the conserved cysteine through the conserved F or W. Each record gives: J gene, V gene, CDR3 protein.

J: TRBJ2-2; V: TRBV7-2; CDR3: CASSLGLGDTGELFF
J: TRBJ2-1; V: TRBV11-3; CDR3: CASSLEGGGSYNEQFF
J: TRBJ1-5; V: TRBV6-5; CDR3: CASSYGRGADNQPQHF
J: TRBJ2-3; V: TRBV4-2; CDR3: CASSQEIQAGAYTDTQYF
J: TRBJ2-3; V: TRBV2; CDR3: CASSGVDTQYF
J: TRBJ2-7; V: TRBV11-2; CDR3: CASSLNGAEQYF
J: TRBJ2-7; V: TRBV7-2; CDR3: CASSITPGLSYEQYF
J: TRBJ2-7; V: TRBV28; CDR3: CASSDYSYEQYF
J: TRBJ1-2; V: TRBV28; CDR3: CASSLRGRGTRGYTF
J: TRBJ2-7; V: TRBV7-2; CDR3: CASSLGQVGSYEQYF
J: TRBJ1-1; V: TRBV10-3; CDR3: CAISEPGSGTEAFF
J: TRBJ2-7; V: TRBV5-1; CDR3: CASSFTGKYEQYF
J: TRBJ2-7; V: TRBV2; CDR3: CASRTADRSRAYEQYF
J: TRBJ1-1; V: TRBV30; CDR3: CAYLLRRTEAFF
J: TRBJ2-7; V: TRBV9; CDR3: CASSIGQGISYEQYF
J: TRBJ1-1; V: TRBV7-2; CDR3: CASSGANTEAFF
J: TRBJ1-1; V: TRBV6-5; CDR3: CASRHQRNTEAFF
J: TRBJ2-1; V: TRBV24-1; CDR3: CATSDGTVYNEQFF
J: TRBJ1-5; V: TRBV4-1; CDR3: CASSQDWAYSNQPQHF
J: TRBJ1-1; V: TRBV6-6; CDR3: CASRPGTGAMNTEAFF
J: TRBJ2-2; V: TRBV29-1; CDR3: CSGEGDRVTGELFF
J: TRBJ1-2; V: TRBV2; CDR3: CASSDSWGDGYTF
J: TRBJ2-7; V: TRBV19; CDR3: CASSIDFSGQGEPYEQYF
J: TRBJ2-3; V: TRBV3-1/TRBV3-2; CDR3: CASSQVGGGASTDTQYF
J: TRBJ2-1; V: TRBV5-1; CDR3: CASSLTSGSYNEQFF
J: TRBJ2-7; V: TRBV6-2/TRBV6-3; CDR3: CASSFKLTGLAGEREQYF
J: TRBJ1-1; V: TRBV11-3; CDR3: CASSPGTGNTEAFF
J: TRBJ1-1; V: TRBV5-6; CDR3: CASSDGTGVTEAFF
J: TRBJ1-1; V: TRBV6-5; CDR3: CASSYSSQGQTEAFF
J: TRBJ1-1; V: TRBV30; CDR3: CAWSGGGGTEAFF
J: TRBJ1-5; V: TRBV7-6; CDR3: CASSLDARENQPQHF
J: TRBJ2-3; V: TRBV11-1; CDR3: CASSPASGRGTDTQYF
J: TRBJ1-1; V: TRBV4-3; CDR3: CASSQDGDRETEAFF
J: TRBJ1-6; V: TRBV27; CDR3: CASSPRTGTIHNSPLHF
J: TRBJ2-1; V: TRBV15; CDR3: CATSRDGREGGEQFF
J: TRBJ2-1; V: TRBV4-2; CDR3: CASSGATSILFAYNEQFF
J: TRBJ1-4; V: TRBV11-2; CDR3: CASSRLGQGFIANEKLFF
J: TRBJ1-5; V: TRBV4-1; CDR3: CASSQEQFNQPQHF
J: TRBJ2-5; V: TRBV4-3; CDR3: CASSLKGETQYF
J: TRBJ1-1; V: TRBV19; CDR3: CASSTTGLGAFF
J: TRBJ1-1; V: TRBV6-2/TRBV6-3; CDR3: CASSGHRGPNTEAFF
J: TRBJ2-7; V: TRBV7-9; CDR3: CASSGEGLQNYEQYF
J: TRBJ2-2; V: TRBV19; CDR3: CASSIGTSGFGELFF
J: TRBJ1-5; V: TRBV27; CDR3: CASSLGLSPPQHF
J: TRBJ1-4; V: TRBV30; CDR3: CAWQGAANEKLFF
J: TRBJ1-1; V: TRBV15; CDR3: CATSLGGLNTEAFF
J: TRBJ1-3; V: TRBV9; CDR3: CASSGGQSGNTIYF
J: TRBJ1-4; V: TRBV3-1/TRBV3-2; CDR3: CASSRAPGQANEKLFF